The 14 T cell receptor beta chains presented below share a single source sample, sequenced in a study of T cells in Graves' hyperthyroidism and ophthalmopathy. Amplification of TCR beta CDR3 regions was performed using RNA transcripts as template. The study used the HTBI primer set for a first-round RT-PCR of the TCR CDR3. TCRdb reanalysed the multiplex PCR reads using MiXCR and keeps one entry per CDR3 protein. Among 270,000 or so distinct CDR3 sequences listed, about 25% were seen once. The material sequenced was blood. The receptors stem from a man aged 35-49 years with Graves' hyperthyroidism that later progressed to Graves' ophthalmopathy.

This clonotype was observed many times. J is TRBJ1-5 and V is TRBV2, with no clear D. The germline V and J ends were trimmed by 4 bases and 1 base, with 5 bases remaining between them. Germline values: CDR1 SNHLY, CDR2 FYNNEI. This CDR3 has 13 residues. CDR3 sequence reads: CASSVASNQPQHF. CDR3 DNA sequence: TGTGCCAGCAGTGTCGCAAGCAATCAGCCCCAGCATTTT.

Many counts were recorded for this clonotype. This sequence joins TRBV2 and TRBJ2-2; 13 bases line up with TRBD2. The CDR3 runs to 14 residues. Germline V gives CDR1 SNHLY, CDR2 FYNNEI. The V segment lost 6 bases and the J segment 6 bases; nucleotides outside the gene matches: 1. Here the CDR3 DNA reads TGTGCCAGCAGAGGACTAGCGGGAGCCGGGGAGCTGTTTTTT. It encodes CASRGLAGAGELFF.

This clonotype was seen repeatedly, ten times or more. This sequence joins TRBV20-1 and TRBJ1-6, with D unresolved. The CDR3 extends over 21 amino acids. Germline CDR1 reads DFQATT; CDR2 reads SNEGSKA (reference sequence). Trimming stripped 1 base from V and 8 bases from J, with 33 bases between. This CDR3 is CSARGGGVVPSPAGRDSPLHF. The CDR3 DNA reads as TGCAGTGCTAGAGGGGGAGGTGTCGTACCTAGCCCCGCTGGGAGGGATTCACCCCTCCACTTT.

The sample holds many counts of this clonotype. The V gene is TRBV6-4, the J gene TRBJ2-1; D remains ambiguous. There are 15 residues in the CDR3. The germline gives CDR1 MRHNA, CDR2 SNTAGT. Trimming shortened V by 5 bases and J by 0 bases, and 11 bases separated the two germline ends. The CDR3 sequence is CASSPRVSSYNEQFF. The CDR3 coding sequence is TGTGCCAGCAGTCCCCGGGTCAGCTCCTACAATGAGCAGTTCTTC.

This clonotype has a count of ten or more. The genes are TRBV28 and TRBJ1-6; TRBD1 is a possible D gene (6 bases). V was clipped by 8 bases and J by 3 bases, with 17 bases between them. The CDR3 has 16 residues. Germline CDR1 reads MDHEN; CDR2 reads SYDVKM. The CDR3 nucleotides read TGTGCCAGCCGACCCGAGACAGGCTACTATAATTCACCCCTCCACTTT. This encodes CASRPETGYYNSPLHF.

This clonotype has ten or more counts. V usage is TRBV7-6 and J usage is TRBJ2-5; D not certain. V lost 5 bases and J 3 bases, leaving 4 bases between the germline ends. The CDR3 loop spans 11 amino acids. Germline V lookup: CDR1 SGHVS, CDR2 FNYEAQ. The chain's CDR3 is CASSTKETQYF. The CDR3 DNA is TGTGCCAGCAGCACCAAAGAGACCCAGTACTTC. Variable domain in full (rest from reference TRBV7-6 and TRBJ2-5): GAGVSQSPRYKVTKRGQDVALRCDPISGHVSLYWYRQALGQGPEFLTYFNYEAQQDKSGLPNDRFSAERPEGSISTLTIQRTEQRDSAMYRCASSTKETQYFGPGTRLLVL.

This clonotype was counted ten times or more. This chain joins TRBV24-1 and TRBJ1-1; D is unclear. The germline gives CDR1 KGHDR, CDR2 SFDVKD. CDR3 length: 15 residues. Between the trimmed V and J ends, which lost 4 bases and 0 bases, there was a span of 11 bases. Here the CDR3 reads CATSDSHAMNTEAFF. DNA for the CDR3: TGTGCCACCAGTGACTCCCATGCCATGAACACTGAAGCTTTCTTT.

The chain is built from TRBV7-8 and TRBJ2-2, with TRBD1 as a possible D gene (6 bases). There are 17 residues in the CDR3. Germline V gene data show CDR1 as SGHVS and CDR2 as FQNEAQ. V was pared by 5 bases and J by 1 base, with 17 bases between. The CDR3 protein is CASSKLQGNRNTGELFF. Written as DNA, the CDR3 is TGTGCCAGCAGCAAACTACAGGGTAATAGGAACACCGGGGAGCTGTTTTTT.

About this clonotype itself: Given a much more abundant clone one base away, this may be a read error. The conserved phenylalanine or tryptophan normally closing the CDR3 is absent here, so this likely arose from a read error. DNA for the CDR3: TGTGCCAGCTCACCATCCACCCCGGGGGCAGGGGGCTACACCTCC. As protein: CASSPSTPGAGGYTS. The chain carries TRBV18 and TRBJ1-2; weak D call: TRBD1 (6 bases). The CDR3 consists of 15 residues. Per the germline V gene, CDR1 is KGHSH and CDR2 is LQKENI. V was cut by 2 bases and J by 8 bases, with 18 bases left in between.

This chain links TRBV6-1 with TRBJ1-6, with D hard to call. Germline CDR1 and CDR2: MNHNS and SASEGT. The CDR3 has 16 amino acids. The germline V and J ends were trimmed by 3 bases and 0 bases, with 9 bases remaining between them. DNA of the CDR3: TGTGCCAGCAGTGAGACCGCAGTCTCCTATAATTCACCCCTCCACTTT. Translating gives CASSETAVSYNSPLHF.

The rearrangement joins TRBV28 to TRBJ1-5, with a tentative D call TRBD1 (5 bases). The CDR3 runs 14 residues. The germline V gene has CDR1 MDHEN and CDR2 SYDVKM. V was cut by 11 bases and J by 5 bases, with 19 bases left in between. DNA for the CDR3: TGTGCCGTAGGGGACTTCAAGGGCTATCAGCCCCAGCATTTT. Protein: CAVGDFKGYQPQHF.

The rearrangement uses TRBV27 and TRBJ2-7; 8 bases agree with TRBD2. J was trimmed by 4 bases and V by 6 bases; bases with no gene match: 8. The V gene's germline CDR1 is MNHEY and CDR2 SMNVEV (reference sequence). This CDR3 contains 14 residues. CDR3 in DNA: TGTGCCAGCAGGGTCGGGGGGGGCGAATACGAGCAGTACTTC. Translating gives CASRVGGGEYEQYF.

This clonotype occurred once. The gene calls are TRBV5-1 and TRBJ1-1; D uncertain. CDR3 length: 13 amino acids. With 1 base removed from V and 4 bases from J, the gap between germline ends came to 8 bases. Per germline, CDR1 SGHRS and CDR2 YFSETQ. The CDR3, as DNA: TGCGCCAGCAGCTTGTACGGCTCCACTGAAGCTTTCTTT. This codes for CASSLYGSTEAFF.

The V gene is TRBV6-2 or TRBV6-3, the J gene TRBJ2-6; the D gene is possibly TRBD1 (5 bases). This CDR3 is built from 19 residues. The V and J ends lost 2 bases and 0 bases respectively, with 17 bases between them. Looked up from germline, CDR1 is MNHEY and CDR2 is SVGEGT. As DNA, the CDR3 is TGTGCCAGCAGTTACCCAGGGCAGGGATCAATCTCTGGGGCCAACGTCCTGACTTTC. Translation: CASSYPGQGSISGANVLTF.